This T cell receptor beta chain was identified in a study of T cell clones after liver transplantation. The overall study: Samples came from ITN030ST, which attempted immunosuppression withdrawal within 2 years of liver transplantation. Three of the eight recipients were HCV-positive; the rest had non-autoimmune, non-viral transplant indications. The study, taken as a whole, reports: Rather than being deleted, graft donor-reactive T cells may have moved into the graft.

The CDR3 is 13 residues long. The germline CDR1 and CDR2 sequences are SGDLS and YYNGEE. Deletions cut 0 bases from V and 6 bases from J, with 10 bases between. Method: immunoSEQ multiplex PCR; TCRdb's copy keeps in-frame clones and lacks some. Of about 51,000 clones in the sample, about 86% were seen once. This clone has a single count. Antigen: not known. The V and J genes are TRBV9 and TRBJ2-7; the D gene is possibly TRBD1 (5 bases). This sample comprised CD8+ T cells from blood, obtained 12 months after liver transplant. The receptor was isolated from a human patient who received a liver transplant. Among the T cells, some may be from the graft donor. CDR3 amino acids: CASSVAVGAEQYF. CDR3 DNA sequence: TGTGCCAGCAGCGTAGCTGTAGGGGCCGAGCAGTACTTC.